This entry describes one TCR beta chain. Here immunoSEQ multiplex PCR was the method, and the copy in TCRdb shows in-frame clones only, minus some. This repertoire includes fewer than 40,000 clones. This entry comes from a study of T cells in women clearing cervical HPV infection. Whole-study context: Controls gave blood once infection was undetectable; cases at lesion identification.

This sequence originates from a woman aged 18 to 75 with a cervical HPV16 infection that either progressed to CIN3+ or cleared (not recorded which). The source material was blood buffy coat.

This CDR3 reads CASSVMEKLFF. The DNA read from the CDR3 is TGTGCCAGCAGCGTTATGGAAAAA. V gene TRBV2 combines with J gene TRBJ1-4; D is ambiguous. The CDR3 end is not reached by the read, which stops 3 residues before it; the germline J gene fills it in. CDR1 is SNHLY, CDR2 FYNNEI, per germline. This CDR3 is 11 amino acids long. With 6 bases removed from V and 8 bases from J, the gap between germline ends came to 7 bases. Complete variable domain (other parts from reference TRBV2 and TRBJ1-4): EPEVTQTPSHQVTQMGQEVILRCVPISNHLYFYWYRQILGQKVEFLVSFYNNEISEKSEIFDDQFSVERPDGSNFTLKIRSTKLEDSAMYFCASSVMEKLFFGSGTQLSVL.